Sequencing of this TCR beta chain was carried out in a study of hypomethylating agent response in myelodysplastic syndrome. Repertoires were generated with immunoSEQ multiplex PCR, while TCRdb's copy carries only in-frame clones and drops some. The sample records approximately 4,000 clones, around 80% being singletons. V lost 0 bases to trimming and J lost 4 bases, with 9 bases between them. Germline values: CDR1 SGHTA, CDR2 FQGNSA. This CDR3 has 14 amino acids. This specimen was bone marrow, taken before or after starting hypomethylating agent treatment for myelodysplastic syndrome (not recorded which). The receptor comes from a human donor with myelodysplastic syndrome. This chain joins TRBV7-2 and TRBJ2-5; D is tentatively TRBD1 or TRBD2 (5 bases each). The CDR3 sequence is CASSLASGRETQYF. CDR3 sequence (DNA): TGTGCCAGCAGCTTAGCGTCAGGGAGAGAGACCCAGTACTTC.